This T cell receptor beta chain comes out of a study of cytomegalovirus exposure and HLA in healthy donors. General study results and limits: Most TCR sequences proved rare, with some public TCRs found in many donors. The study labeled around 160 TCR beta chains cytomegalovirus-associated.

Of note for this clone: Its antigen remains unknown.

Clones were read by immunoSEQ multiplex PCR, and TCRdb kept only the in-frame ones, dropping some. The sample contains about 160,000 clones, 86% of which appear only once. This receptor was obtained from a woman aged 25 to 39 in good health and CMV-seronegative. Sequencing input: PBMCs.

The CDR3 coding sequence is TGTGCCATCAGTGAGTATATCCCTAGCGGGGGCAGCACAGATACGCAGTATTTT. Translation: CAISEYIPSGGSTDTQYF. The rearrangement joins TRBV10-3 to TRBJ2-3; 10 bases agree with TRBD2. The CDR3 has 18 amino acids. Germline V gene sequence: CDR1 ENHRY, CDR2 SYGVKD. V was pared by 1 base and J by 0 bases, with 7 bases of the junction left unmatched.